Listed below are T cell receptor beta chains from one sample, sequenced in a study of blood T cells in healthy people across ages. TCRdb recomputed calls from the 5' RACE reads with MiXCR, one row per CDR3 protein. The table has over a million distinct CDR3 sequences, about 25% seen once. These data also featured in a second study, about T cells of mothers and their children.

The specimen sequenced was blood. The receptors come from a girl aged 2 to 10 in good health. Each CDR3 is given with its conserved first and last residue. The D gene is left open where the match is weak. Not every row has a clone size; where given, it reads once, few, many or a size class.

>TRBD1|-|TRBV12-3/TRBV12-4|TRBJ2-5
CASSPRGGQEGQETQYF
TGTGCCAGCAGTCCGCGAGGGGGACAGGAAGGCCAAGAGACCCAGTACTTC
>-|-|TRBV13|TRBJ2-1
CASRPPGYNEQFF
TGTGCCAGCAGGCCCCCAGGGTACAATGAGCAGTTCTTC
>TRBD1|few|TRBV4-1|TRBJ2-7
CASSQDRPDRGTYEQYF
TGCGCCAGCAGTCAAGATCGACCGGACAGGGGGACCTACGAGCAGTACTTC
>-|-|TRBV5-1|TRBJ2-4
CASSLGATGTLAKNIQYF
TGCGCCAGCAGCTTGGGGGCCACAGGGACACTAGCCAAAAACATTCAGTACTTC
>-|-|TRBV6-2/TRBV6-3|TRBJ2-7
CASSYGSPGSYEQYF
TGTGCCAGCAGTTACGGGAGCCCAGGCTCCTACGAGCAGTACTTC
>TRBD1|once|TRBV29-1|TRBJ2-2
CSVEPKTDRGTGELFF
TGCAGCGTTGAACCTAAGACGGACAGGGGGACCGGGGAGCTGTTTTTT
>-|-|TRBV21-1|TRBJ1-6
CASSPRTGPSSYNSPLHF
TGTGCCAGCAGCCCGAGGACAGGTCCCAGCTCCTATAATTCACCCCTCCACTTT
>-|few|TRBV6-4|TRBJ2-1
CASSDSGEDEQFF
TGTGCCAGCAGTGACTCGGGCGAGGATGAGCAGTTCTTC
>-|-|TRBV3-1|TRBJ2-4
CASRESENIQYF
TGTGCCAGCAGAGAGTCCGAAAACATTCAGTACTTC
>-|-|TRBV6-2/TRBV6-3|TRBJ1-5
CASSLFGSLMYQPQHF
TGTGCCAGCAGTTTATTCGGGAGCCTCATGTATCAGCCCCAGCATTTT
>-|-|TRBV20-1|TRBJ1-4
CSARDWREGREKLFF
TGCAGTGCTAGAGATTGGAGGGAGGGGCGCGAAAAACTGTTTTTT
>-|-|TRBV7-2|TRBJ2-7
CASSLVDSSYEQYF
TGTGCCAGCAGCTTAGTGGATAGCTCCTACGAGCAGTACTTC
>-|-|TRBV29-1|TRBJ2-5
CSVERFIEGQETQYF
TGCAGCGTTGAACGGTTCATAGAAGGCCAAGAGACCCAGTACTTC
>-|few|TRBV27|TRBJ2-6
CASSGQALANVLTF
TGTGCCAGCAGCGGGCAGGCTTTGGCCAACGTCCTGACTTTC
>TRBD1|-|TRBV6-6|TRBJ2-5
CASSYPGGIEQETQYF
TGTGCCAGCAGTTACCCAGGGGGCATAGAACAAGAGACCCAGTACTTC
>TRBD2|few|TRBV6-5|TRBJ2-7
CASSIASGSNEQYF
TGTGCCAGCAGTATTGCTAGCGGGAGTAACGAGCAGTACTTC
>-|once|TRBV11-1|TRBJ2-1
CASSLGSLETYNEQFF
TGTGCCAGCAGCTTAGGAAGCCTAGAAACCTACAATGAGCAGTTCTTC
>-|-|TRBV7-9|TRBJ2-1
CASSPPGKPEQFF
TGTGCCAGCAGCCCACCGGGGAAGCCTGAGCAGTTCTTC
>-|-|TRBV7-9|TRBJ2-2
CASMISGAGELFF
TGTGCCAGCATGATATCTGGGGCCGGGGAGCTGTTTTTT
>TRBD2|-|TRBV20-1|TRBJ2-1
CSARVSSGTSSYNEQFF
TGCAGTGCTAGAGTCTCTAGCGGAACGAGCTCCTACAATGAGCAGTTCTTC
>TRBD1|few|TRBV7-9|TRBJ1-4
CASNPGQGDEKLFF
TGTGCCAGCAACCCGGGACAGGGCGATGAAAAACTGTTTTTT
>TRBD1|few|TRBV3-1|TRBJ1-2
CASSHDRGPDYGYTF
TGTGCCAGCAGCCACGACAGGGGGCCAGACTATGGCTACACCTTC
>TRBD2|-|TRBV28|TRBJ2-3
CASSSPAGEGDTQYF
TGTGCCAGCAGTTCGCCAGCGGGAGAAGGCGATACGCAGTATTTT